One sample yielded the 32 T cell receptor beta chains listed below, sequenced in a study of cytomegalovirus exposure and HLA in healthy donors. Primers included in the PCR were 60 Vbeta and 13 Jbeta primers. Profiling relied on immunoSEQ multiplex PCR, and the TCRdb table lists in-frame clones only, not all of them. The data contain about 120,000 clones, about 74% of them singletons. Sequenced input: PBMCs. Receptors were obtained from a female donor in good health and CMV-seronegative.

As regards this clone: Other DNA sequences of this sample code for an identical CDR3. The chain employs TRBV7-2 and TRBJ2-3, with TRBD2 identical over 13 bases. Germline CDR1 SGHTA, CDR2 FQGNSA. This CDR3 region has 14 residues. Unmatched junction bases numbered 0, after V lost 3 bases and J lost 6 bases. The CDR3 sequence is CASSLGLAGDTQYF. The DNA of the CDR3 is TGTGCCAGCAGCTTGGGACTAGCGGGGGATACGCAGTATTTT.

The rearrangement joins TRBV7-2 to TRBJ1-5; D unclear. Deletions cut 0 bases from V and 6 bases from J, with 3 bases between. Germline V lookup: CDR1 SGHTA, CDR2 FQGNSA. The CDR3 is made up of 12 amino acids. Here the CDR3 DNA reads TGTGCCAGCAGCTTAGCGCGTCAGCCCCAGCATTTT. Protein product: CASSLARQPQHF.

The chain uses TRBV19 and TRBJ2-5, with TRBD2 as a possible D gene (5 bases). The J call could be wrong; TRBJ2-7 is a better fit for the DNA end. CDR3 length: 13 amino acids. Germline V lookup: CDR1 LNHDA, CDR2 SQIVND (reference sequence). This CDR3 reads CASSIGESYEQYF. The CDR3 DNA sequence: TGTGCCAGTAGTATTGGGGAGTCCTACGAGCAGTACTTC.

This clone was seen once. J is TRBJ2-3 and V is TRBV2, with 11 bases that match TRBD1. The V segment lost 11 bases and the J segment 5 bases; nucleotides outside the gene matches: 12. This CDR3 is built from 15 residues. From germline, CDR1 is SNHLY and CDR2 FYNNEI. CDR3 DNA: TGTGCCGGAAACGGACAGGGGGCGGGTGGAGATACGCAGTATTTT. It translates to CAGNGQGAGGDTQYF.

V and J are TRBV5-1 and TRBJ1-2, with D perhaps matching TRBD1 (6 bases). Trimming left V 4 bases short and J 8 bases short, with 15 bases between. The germline V gene encodes CDR1 SGHRS and CDR2 YFSETQ. The CDR3 is 13 residues long. In DNA, the CDR3 is TGCGCCAGCAGCCCCCGGGGGGCGAGAGGCTACACCTTC. Translating it yields CASSPRGARGYTF.

The chain recombines TRBV6-1 with TRBJ1-1; D is unresolved. Germline-derived CDR1 and CDR2 are MNHNS and SASEGT. The CDR3 runs to 14 residues. V was cut by 6 bases and J by 0 bases, with 11 bases left in between. CDR3 in DNA: TGTGCCAGCAGGAAGGACGGGATGAACACTGAAGCTTTCTTT. It codes for CASRKDGMNTEAFF.

This chain connects TRBV7-9 to TRBJ2-1; 7 bases line up with TRBD2. J gave up 5 bases and V 3 bases, and 7 bases lay outside the gene matches. This CDR3 is 15 amino acids long. Germline V gene sequence: CDR1 SEHNR, CDR2 FQNEAQ (reference sequence). CDR3 protein: CASSFFGGGNNEQFF. CDR3 coding DNA: TGTGCCAGCAGCTTTTTTGGGGGGGGGAACAATGAGCAGTTCTTC.

This clone occurred once. The chain has TRBV5-6 and TRBJ1-6, with D uncertain. From germline, CDR1 is SGHDT and CDR2 YYEEEE. There are 12 residues in the CDR3. The V gene lost 2 bases and the J gene lost 12 bases, with 9 bases spanning the gap. The CDR3 sequence is CASSFTAGPLHF. The CDR3 DNA follows: TGTGCCAGCAGCTTTACCGCGGGACCCCTCCACTTT.

The genes are TRBV7-3 and TRBJ2-1; 7 bases fit TRBD1. With 1 base clipped from V and 6 bases from J, the junction kept 9 bases outside the gene matches. Looked up from germline, CDR1 is SGHTA and CDR2 is FQGTGA. The CDR3 length is 16 residues. For the CDR3, the DNA is TGTGCCAGCAGCTTAAGGCAGGGGGTATCCGGCAATGAGCAGTTCTTC. Translated, it gives CASSLRQGVSGNEQFF.

The J gene is TRBJ2-3, the V gene TRBV11-1; 9 bases are shared with TRBD2. CDR3 length: 15 residues. Trimming at V came to 1 base and at J to 7 bases, leaving 6 bases not matched to a gene. The germline CDR1 and CDR2 sequences are SGHAT and FQDESV (reference sequence). The CDR3 DNA reads TGTGCCAGCAGCTTAGGAAGCGGGGGGCTGAATACGCAGTATTTT. This sequence encodes CASSLGSGGLNTQYF. The whole variable domain, remainder taken from reference TRBV11-1 and TRBJ2-3, is EAEVAQSPRYKITEKSQAVAFWCDPISGHATLYWYRQILGQGPELLVQFQDESVVDDSQLPKDRFSAERLKGVDSTLKIQPAELGDSAMYLCASSLGSGGLNTQYFGPGTRLTVL.

The chain joins TRBV5-8 to TRBJ2-3; possibly TRBD2 for D (5 bases). Germline-derived CDR1 and CDR2 are SGHTS and YDEGEE. The CDR3 totals 16 residues. V was shortened by 5 bases and J by 0 bases, with 16 bases between the two germline ends. CDR3 bases: TGTGCCAGCAGTCGGGCGGGTTTGACTAGCACAGATACGCAGTATTTT. Translation gives CASSRAGLTSTDTQYF.

V gene TRBV6-6 combines with J gene TRBJ2-1, with 9 bases aligning to TRBD1. CDR1 and CDR2 from the germline V gene are MNHNY and SVGAGI (reference sequence). The CDR3 has 16 amino acids. V dropped 0 bases and J dropped 7; count of bases not matched to a gene: 7. The CDR3 sequence: CASSYSRDRVWNEQFF. In DNA, the CDR3 is TGTGCCAGCAGTTACTCTCGGGACAGGGTCTGGAATGAGCAGTTCTTC.

The chain couples TRBV13 to TRBJ1-4; 8 positions agree with TRBD1. V shed 5 bases, J shed 7 bases, and the junction held 15 bases outside the gene matches. Germline V gene lookup returns CDR1 PRHDT and CDR2 FYEKMQ (reference sequence). The CDR3 is 17 amino acids. The CDR3 loop reads CASSPPPQGAISEKLFF. In DNA, the CDR3 is TGTGCCAGCAGCCCCCCGCCCCAGGGGGCAATTTCTGAAAAACTGTTTTTT.

This clone was seen once. The J gene is TRBJ2-7, the V gene TRBV7-8; D perhaps matches TRBD1 (5 bases). Germline CDR1 reads SGHVS; CDR2 reads FQNEAQ. This CDR3 is built from 15 residues. The V and J ends lost 1 base and 3 bases respectively, with 13 bases between them. The CDR3 coding sequence is TGTGCCAGCAGCTTAGGACAAGACAGAAACTACGAGCAGTACTTC. Its translation: CASSLGQDRNYEQYF.

The gene calls are TRBV30 and TRBJ1-2, with D possibly being TRBD1 (6 bases). The germline gives CDR1 GTSNPN, CDR2 SVGIG (reference sequence). CDR3 size: 14 residues. Trimming removed 3 bases from V and 5 bases from J, with 16 bases in between. The CDR3 region has the DNA TGTGCCTGGAGCGAAACAGGGCAGGGGTATGGCTACACCTTC. This encodes CAWSETGQGYGYTF.

The rearrangement joins TRBV9 to TRBJ1-5; D remains unclear. Germline values: CDR1 SGDLS, CDR2 YYNGEE. This CDR3 is built from 19 residues. The ends were cut back, 0 bases at V and 0 bases at J, with 19 bases in the middle. Here the CDR3 reads CASSVEARTGLDSNQPQHF. CDR3 coding DNA: TGTGCCAGCAGCGTAGAAGCCCGGACGGGGTTGGATAGCAATCAGCCCCAGCATTTT.

In this sample, this clone turned up once. The V gene is TRBV5-1, the J gene TRBJ1-2; D may be TRBD1 (6 bases). The CDR3 has 14 residues. V lost 4 bases and J lost 8, with 18 bases in between. Germline V gene data show CDR1 as SGHRS and CDR2 as YFSETQ. CDR3: CASSHRQALEGYTF. The CDR3 bases are TGCGCCAGCAGCCACAGACAGGCTTTAGAAGGCTACACCTTC.

The chain recombines TRBV27 with TRBJ1-1; D uncertain. This CDR3 spans 13 amino acids. V lost 3 bases, J lost 0 bases, and 5 bases lay in between. Germline V gene lookup returns CDR1 MNHEY and CDR2 SMNVEV (reference sequence). CDR3 coding DNA: TGTGCCAGCAGTTTTTCGGTGAACACTGAAGCTTTCTTT. Translating gives CASSFSVNTEAFF.

The V and J genes are TRBV18 and TRBJ2-5; no firm D call. Trimming took off 6 bases at V and 3 bases at J, with 5 bases between the two ends. There are 11 residues in the CDR3. From germline, CDR1 is KGHSH and CDR2 LQKENI. CDR3 sequence: CASSREETQYF. The CDR3 nucleotides read TGTGCCAGCTCTAGAGAAGAGACCCAGTACTTC.

V usage is TRBV4-1 and J usage is TRBJ2-5, with 10 bases matching TRBD1. Per the germline V gene, CDR1 is MGHRA and CDR2 is YSYEKL. The CDR3 runs to 18 residues. Trimming cost V 0 bases and J 2 bases; bases outside gene matches: 9. CDR3 loop: CASSQEASGTGVQETQYF. The CDR3 coding sequence is TGCGCCAGCAGCCAAGAGGCCTCCGGGACAGGGGTTCAAGAGACCCAGTACTTC.

The chain combines TRBV6-5 with TRBJ1-1; possible D gene TRBD1, 5 bases. Germline V lookup: CDR1 MNHEY, CDR2 SVGAGI. V lost 0 bases, J lost 4 bases, and 12 bases lay in between. The CDR3 runs to 15 residues. CDR3 loop: CASSYSTIGATEAFF. The CDR3 DNA reads TGTGCCAGCAGTTACTCGACGATAGGGGCCACTGAAGCTTTCTTT.

The chain recombines TRBV5-1 with TRBJ2-3, with TRBD2 matching over 14 bases. CDR3 size: 18 residues. The germline V gene has CDR1 SGHRS and CDR2 YFSETQ. Germline trimming cut 0 bases from V and 2 bases from J; bases unmatched to any gene: 5. CDR3 residues: CASSLGLAGGPFTDTQYF. The CDR3 DNA reads as TGCGCCAGCAGCTTGGGACTAGCGGGGGGGCCATTCACAGATACGCAGTATTTT. Full variable domain (rest looked up from reference TRBV5-1 and TRBJ2-3): KAGVTQTPRYLIKTRGQQVTLSCSPISGHRSVSWYQQTPGQGLQFLFEYFSETQRNKGNFPGRFSGRQFSNSRSEMNVSTLELGDSALYLCASSLGLAGGPFTDTQYFGPGTRLTVL.

The J gene is TRBJ1-1, the V gene TRBV7-9; 8 bases are shared with TRBD1. This CDR3 comprises 16 residues. V shed 5 bases and J 0 bases; nucleotides not matched to a gene: 8. Germline lookup yields CDR1 SEHNR and CDR2 FQNEAQ (reference sequence). The CDR3 reads CASSRGQGGMNTEAFF. As DNA, the CDR3 is TGTGCCAGCAGCCGAGGACAGGGTGGTATGAACACTGAAGCTTTCTTT.

This chain links TRBV10-2 with TRBJ2-5; 9 bases align to TRBD2. V gave up 0 bases and J gave up 7 bases; unmatched junction bases: 15. The CDR3 runs 18 residues. CDR1 is WSHSY and CDR2 is SAAADI in the germline V gene. In DNA form, the CDR3 reads TGCGCCAGCAGTGAGTCAGTGAGGGTCTGGACTAGCGATCCGACCCAGTACTTC. It yields the protein CASSESVRVWTSDPTQYF.

The V gene is TRBV12-5, the J gene TRBJ1-3; D unclear. The V gene's germline CDR1 is LGHNT and CDR2 FRNRAP. The CDR3 has 14 residues. Deletions cut 1 base from V and 4 bases from J, with 8 bases between. CDR3 sequence (DNA): TGTGCTAGTGGTTTGGGTATAAAAGGAAACACCATATATTTT. This gives the protein CASGLGIKGNTIYF. Using reference TRBV12-5 and TRBJ1-3 for the parts outside the CDR3, the full variable domain is DARVTQTPRHKVTEMGQEVTMRCQPILGHNTVFWYRQTMMQGLELLAYFRNRAPLDDSGMPKDRFSAEMPDATLATLKIQPSEPRDSAVYFCASGLGIKGNTIYFGEGSWLTVV.

The chain combines TRBV7-8 with TRBJ2-3; 9 bases align to TRBD2. The germline V gene encodes CDR1 SGHVS and CDR2 FQNEAQ. The CDR3 has 15 amino acids. Germline trimming cut 5 bases from V and 8 bases from J; bases unmatched to any gene: 11. In nucleotides, the CDR3 is TGTGCCAGCAGCGCCAGGGGGAGCGGGGGGCCTACGCAGTATTTT. The encoded protein is CASSARGSGGPTQYF.

The chain combines TRBV5-6 with TRBJ2-4; D perhaps matches TRBD1 (5 bases). The CDR3 extends over 14 amino acids. The germline V gene has CDR1 SGHDT and CDR2 YYEEEE. V gave up 1 base and J gave up 3 bases, with 8 bases separating them. The CDR3 region has the DNA TGTGCCAGCAGCTTGTGGCAGGGCAAAAACATTCAGTACTTC. As protein: CASSLWQGKNIQYF.

The gene calls are TRBV5-4 and TRBJ2-7, with TRBD1 matching 7 bases. Germline V gene data show CDR1 as SGHNT and CDR2 as YYREEE (reference sequence). The CDR3 has 15 residues. With 3 bases clipped from V and 11 bases from J, the junction kept 17 bases outside the gene matches. CDR3 in DNA: TGTGCCAGCAGCTCACCCACCGGGACAGAGTTCAGGGAGTACTTC. It is translated as CASSSPTGTEFREYF.

This clone has just a few counts. V usage is TRBV6-5 and J usage is TRBJ1-3; perhaps TRBD1 as D (6 bases). Trimming shortened V by 3 bases and J by 4 bases, and 16 bases separated the two germline ends. Per the germline V gene, CDR1 is MNHEY and CDR2 is SVGAGI. This CDR3 is 16 amino acids long. CDR3 nucleotides: TGTGCCAGCAGTTATCTGGGACACGCGACGGGAAACACCATATATTTT. This translates into CASSYLGHATGNTIYF.

The CDR3 DNA follows: TGTGCCAGCAGCCAAGCGGGAGCAGCTGCTTCTGGAAACACCATATATTTT. Amino acid sequence: CASSQAGAAASGNTIYF. V is TRBV14 and J is TRBJ1-3, with no clear D. CDR1 and CDR2 (germline): SGHDN, FVKESK. Trimming stripped 1 base from V and 1 base from J, with 14 bases between. CDR3 length: 17 amino acids.

The chain links TRBV30 to TRBJ2-4, with 9 bases identical to TRBD1. Trimming took 5 bases from V and 0 from J; bases not matched to a gene: 5. The germline V gene has CDR1 GTSNPN and CDR2 SVGIG (reference sequence). This CDR3 comprises 15 residues. CDR3 in DNA: TGTGCCTGGGACGGACAGGGGATAGCCAAAAACATTCAGTACTTC. Amino acid sequence: CAWDGQGIAKNIQYF.

This chain joins TRBV2 and TRBJ2-4, with TRBD2 as a possible D gene (6 bases). The CDR3 has 12 residues. CDR1 is SNHLY, CDR2 FYNNEI, per germline. Deletions cut 8 bases from V and 4 bases from J, with 9 bases between. The DNA for the CDR3 is TGTGCCAGCTCCGGGACTAAAAACATTCAGTACTTC. This codes for CASSGTKNIQYF. The full variable domain, completed using reference TRBV2 and TRBJ2-4, is EPEVTQTPSHQVTQMGQEVILRCVPISNHLYFYWYRQILGQKVEFLVSFYNNEISEKSEIFDDQFSVERPDGSNFTLKIRSTKLEDSAMYFCASSGTKNIQYFGAGTRLSVL.